The 28 T cell receptor beta chains in this list originate from one sample, sequenced in a study of metastatic and nonmetastatic thyroid tumors. No patient received treatment before thyroid surgery. TCRdb recomputed clones from the PCR reads via MiXCR. The data show fewer than 35,000 clones, 18% seen once. The sequencing sample was made of blood. All receptors come from a male donor with papillary thyroid cancer or a benign thyroid nodule (not recorded which). Some clones in this sample may be carry-over from other donors' samples.

In its sample, this clone is medium-sized. This chain links TRBV6-1 with TRBJ1-3, with D possibly matching TRBD1 (5 bases). Trimming shortened V by 4 bases and J by 3 bases, and 10 bases separated the two germline ends. The CDR3 loop spans 14 amino acids. Germline loops: CDR1 MNHNS, CDR2 SASEGT. The CDR3 region is CASSGGFDGNTIYF. In DNA form, the CDR3 reads TGTGCCAGCAGTGGGGGGTTCGATGGAAACACCATATATTTT.

In its sample, this clone ranks as medium-sized. The chain combines TRBV4-1 with TRBJ1-2; D gene uncertain. V lost 0 bases and J lost 2, with 13 bases in between. This CDR3 is 16 amino acids long. Germline assignment: CDR1 MGHRA and CDR2 YSYEKL. CDR3 protein: CASSQDHGNLNYGYTF. The CDR3 nucleotides read TGCGCCAGCAGCCAAGATCACGGGAACCTAAACTATGGCTACACCTTC.

The table lists this clone with a few counts. The gene calls are TRBV12-3 or TRBV12-4 and TRBJ2-1, with D possibly TRBD2 on 6 matching bases. CDR3 length: 14 residues. V was trimmed by 4 bases and J by 5 bases, leaving 12 bases between them. The CDR3 region has the DNA TGTGCCAGCAGTTCCTCCACGGGAGACAATGAGCAGTTCTTC. Its protein product is CASSSSTGDNEQFF.

The chain has TRBV4-2 and TRBJ1-4; D not resolved. Germline V lookup: CDR1 LGHNA, CDR2 YNFKEQ. This CDR3 spans 12 amino acids. Between the trimmed V and J ends, which lost 6 bases and 10 bases, there was a span of 12 bases. The CDR3 region has the DNA TGTGCCAGCAGGCAGTATGAGGGAAAACTGTTTTTT. It yields the protein CASRQYEGKLFF.

This clone counts as medium-sized. The V gene is TRBV6-5, the J gene TRBJ2-3; TRBD2 agrees at 9 bases. The CDR3 runs 17 residues. Germline V gives CDR1 MNHEY, CDR2 SVGAGI. V shed 6 bases and J 0 bases; nucleotides not matched to a gene: 10. As DNA, the CDR3 is TGTGCCAGCAGAGTGGGCGGGGGGGGAATTAGCACAGATACGCAGTATTTT. Its protein product is CASRVGGGGISTDTQYF.

The chain joins TRBV7-8 to TRBJ2-3; possible D gene TRBD1, 5 bases. Germline CDR1 SGHVS, CDR2 FQNEAQ. This CDR3 has 15 amino acids. Trimming took 2 bases from V and 3 from J, leaving 12 bases between them. CDR3 region: CASSLLSRVTDTQYF. As DNA, the CDR3 is TGTGCCAGCAGCTTACTGTCCAGGGTGACAGATACGCAGTATTTT.

This clone was counted many times. V gene TRBV19 combines with J gene TRBJ2-3; D is unclear. Germline CDR1 reads LNHDA; CDR2 reads SQIVND (reference sequence). V lost 5 bases and J lost 0, with 12 bases in between. This CDR3 spans 15 amino acids. The CDR3 nucleotides read TGTGCCAGTAGTCCGTCCGGGCTTAGCACAGATACGCAGTATTTT. Protein sequence: CASSPSGLSTDTQYF. Variable domain in full (rest from reference TRBV19 and TRBJ2-3): DGGITQSPKYLFRKEGQNVTLSCEQNLNHDAMYWYRQDPGQGLRLIYYSQIVNDFQKGDIAEGYSVSREKKESFPLTVTSAQKNPTAFYLCASSPSGLSTDTQYFGPGTRLTVL.

The chain combines TRBV30 with TRBJ2-7, with no clear D. Germline CDR1 is GTSNPN and CDR2 is SVGIG (reference sequence). CDR3 length: 11 amino acids. V shed 3 bases and J shed 2 bases, with 5 bases lying between them. The CDR3 protein is CAWRETYEQYF. CDR3 DNA: TGTGCCTGGAGGGAAACCTACGAGCAGTACTTC.

This clone was picked up a small number of times. V gene TRBV6-1 combines with J gene TRBJ2-3; 11 positions match TRBD2. Germline V gene sequence: CDR1 MNHNS, CDR2 SASEGT. The V and J ends lost 2 bases and 4 bases, in that order; junction bases with no gene match: 2. The CDR3 sequence is 15 residues long. The chain's CDR3 is CASSEKLAGADTQYF. CDR3 coding DNA: TGTGCCAGCAGTGAAAAACTAGCGGGAGCAGATACGCAGTATTTT.

This clone was recorded a few times. The junction differs from germline at one of its ends, possibly a read error. Other nucleotide sequences from this sample produce the same CDR3. The rearrangement uses TRBV7-9 and TRBJ2-6, with no clear D. Germline V gives CDR1 SEHNR, CDR2 FQNEAQ (reference sequence). The length of the CDR3 is 15 residues. CDR3 protein: CAGSLSGSGANVLTF. In DNA, the CDR3 is TGTGCCGGCAGCTTAAGTGGCTCTGGGGCCAACGTCCTGACTTTC.

This clone is medium-sized (0.01 to 0.1%). The chain couples TRBV28 to TRBJ1-3, with 11 bases that match TRBD1. Germline V gene sequence: CDR1 MDHEN, CDR2 SYDVKM. There are 17 residues in the CDR3. V trimming: 2 bases; J trimming: 1 base; junction bases outside the gene matches: 4. The DNA of the CDR3 is TGTGCCAGCAGTTTAGCGGACAGGGGGCTTTCTGGAAACACCATATATTTT. Translated: CASSLADRGLSGNTIYF.

In this sample, this clone turned up many times. V and J are TRBV2 and TRBJ2-1, with 10 bases identical to TRBD1. The trim removed 4 bases at V and 9 bases at J, leaving 6 bases unmatched. CDR3 length: 14 residues. CDR1 SNHLY and CDR2 FYNNEI come from the germline V gene. CDR3 bases: TGTGCCAGCAGTGGGGACAGGGGAGGTAGTGAGCAGTTCTTC. Its translation: CASSGDRGGSEQFF.

This clone has only a few counts. The genes are TRBV11-3 and TRBJ1-2; no firm D call. Trimming took 1 base from V and 4 from J, leaving 13 bases between them. This CDR3 region has 15 residues. Looked up from germline, CDR1 is SGHNT and CDR2 is YENEEA. This chain's CDR3 is CASSLVWCEVYGYTF. CDR3 coding DNA: TGTGCCAGCAGCTTAGTGTGGTGCGAAGTCTATGGCTACACCTTC. The whole variable domain, filled in from reference TRBV11-3 and TRBJ1-2, reads EAGVVQSPRYKIIEKKQPVAFWCNPISGHNTLYWYLQNLGQGPELLIRYENEEAVDDSQLPKDRFSAERLKGVDSTLKIQPAELGDSAVYLCASSLVWCEVYGYTFGSGTRLTVV.

A remark on this clone: At one boundary the junction diverges from the germline segment, which might be a read error. J is TRBJ1-5 and V is TRBV15, with D hard to call. CDR1 LNHNV and CDR2 YYDKDF come from the germline V gene (reference sequence). The CDR3 extends over 14 amino acids. This CDR3 reads CATNRVGSNQPQHF. CDR3 bases: TGTGCCACCAACAGAGTGGGAAGCAATCAGCCCCAACATTTT.

This clone was recorded at least ten times. The chain couples TRBV20-1 to TRBJ1-1; 7 nucleotides agree with TRBD1. The J segment lost 6 bases and the V segment lost 3 bases, leaving 7 bases of the junction unmatched. The CDR3 contains 13 residues. In germline, CDR1 is DFQATT, CDR2 SNEGSKA (reference sequence). In DNA form, the CDR3 reads TGCAGTGCTAGCCCAAGGGGGCGACCTGAAGCTTTCTTT. It yields the protein CSASPRGRPEAFF.

V is TRBV11-2 and J is TRBJ2-1, with TRBD1 as a possible D gene (6 bases). The CDR3 has 15 residues. Between the trimmed V and J ends, which lost 1 base and 2 bases, there was a span of 9 bases. CDR1 and CDR2 from the germline V gene are SGHAT and FQNNGV. The CDR3 DNA reads as TGTGCCAGCAGCTTAGTCTGGGGGCCCTACAATGAGCAGTTCTTC. It translates to CASSLVWGPYNEQFF.

This clone came up a few times. A read error is likely, as this CDR3 ends without the conserved phenylalanine or tryptophan. Because the CDR3's place on the DNA is in doubt, the DNA is left out and the CDR3 is given as listed by TCRdb. The chain couples TRBV28 to TRBJ2-7; the table's D call TRBD1 went unverified against the DNA. With termini counted, the CDR3 has 12 amino acids. Germline values: CDR1 MDHEN, CDR2 SYDVKM. The CDR3 region is CASSQGQLEKYS.

This clone has at least ten counts. The rearrangement uses TRBV28 and TRBJ1-6; no reliable D call. CDR3 size: 11 residues. Germline lookup yields CDR1 MDHEN and CDR2 SYDVKM. V lost 6 bases to trimming and J lost 8 bases, with 5 bases between them. CDR3 in amino acids: CASRYDSPLHF. The CDR3 nucleotides read TGTGCCAGCAGATACGATTCACCCCTCCACTTT.

A few counts support this clone. The genes are TRBV6-1 and TRBJ1-5; unclear D gene. V shed 1 base and J shed 3 bases, with 10 bases lying between them. CDR1 and CDR2 (germline): MNHNS, SASEGT. The CDR3 runs to 15 residues. As DNA, the CDR3 is TGTGCCAGCAGTGAAGGTGGAACAGTCAATCAGCCCCAGCATTTT. The encoded protein is CASSEGGTVNQPQHF.

This clone was counted many times. CDR3 loop: CASSQPGTENYEQYF. CDR3 coding DNA: TGTGCCAGCAGCCAGCCCGGGACGGAAAACTACGAGCAGTACTTC. The chain joins TRBV4-2 to TRBJ2-7; TRBD1 or TRBD2 may be the D gene (5 bases each). The CDR3 has 15 amino acids. Between the trimmed V and J ends, which lost 3 bases and 3 bases, there was a span of 15 bases. CDR1 is LGHNA, CDR2 YNFKEQ, per germline.

This clone was found a few times. Given a much more abundant clone one base away, this may be a read error. The same CDR3 can be traced to other DNA sequences in this sample. The rearrangement uses TRBV30 and TRBJ1-5; D remains ambiguous. The CDR3 covers 13 residues. Germline CDR1 GTSNPN, CDR2 SVGIG (reference sequence). The CDR3 is CAWSVESDQPQHF. DNA of the CDR3: TGTGCCTGGAGTGTTGAAAGTGATCAGCCCCAGCACTTT.

In regard to this clone: A read error may explain this, as a much larger clone is one base away. The chain links TRBV28 to TRBJ1-1; no clear D. The germline CDR1 and CDR2 sequences are MDHEN and SYDVKM. CDR3 size: 14 residues. The germline V and J ends were trimmed by 4 bases and 1 base, with 10 bases remaining between them. Here the CDR3 DNA reads TGTGCCAGCAGTTCGGGAGGGAAGAACACTGAAGCTTTCTTT. Translation: CASSSGGKNTEAFF.

This chain joins TRBV2 and TRBJ1-2; D not certain. The germline V and J ends were trimmed by 8 bases and 9 bases, with 13 bases remaining between them. CDR3 length: 11 amino acids. Germline V CDR1 and CDR2: SNHLY, FYNNEI. The CDR3 spells CASGPSESYTF. CDR3 DNA sequence: TGTGCCAGCGGCCCGAGTGAAAGCTACACCTTC.

This clone was observed a few times. V usage is TRBV27 and J usage is TRBJ2-7; D possibly corresponds to TRBD2 (5 bases). The V end lost 5 bases, the J end lost 7 bases, and 18 bases lay between the germline ends. Germline CDR1 is MNHEY and CDR2 is SMNVEV (reference sequence). This CDR3 is 14 amino acids long. CDR3 protein: CASSPYSGRSEQYF. DNA for the CDR3: TGTGCCAGCAGTCCGTACTCGGGGAGAAGTGAGCAGTACTTC.

The sample holds many counts of this clone. The chain couples TRBV19 to TRBJ2-7; D tentatively fits TRBD1 or TRBD2 (5 bases each). V lost 6 bases to trimming and J lost 0 bases, with 6 bases between them. The germline gives CDR1 LNHDA, CDR2 SQIVND (reference sequence). CDR3 size: 12 residues. CDR3 nucleotides: TGTGCCAGTAGGGGGGACTCCTACGAGCAGTACTTC. Its protein is CASRGDSYEQYF. The full variable domain, its missing parts supplied by reference TRBV19 and TRBJ2-7, is DGGITQSPKYLFRKEGQNVTLSCEQNLNHDAMYWYRQDPGQGLRLIYYSQIVNDFQKGDIAEGYSVSREKKESFPLTVTSAQKNPTAFYLCASRGDSYEQYFGPGTRLTVT.

This clone was recorded at least ten times. The V and J genes are TRBV24-1 and TRBJ2-7, with a possible D match to TRBD2 (5 bases). V was shortened by 9 bases and J by 6 bases, with 14 bases between the two germline ends. From germline, CDR1 is KGHDR and CDR2 SFDVKD. The CDR3 loop spans 12 amino acids. The CDR3 is CATQGRPGEQYF. The CDR3, as DNA: TGTGCCACCCAAGGGAGACCGGGCGAGCAGTACTTC.

This clone is classed as medium-sized (0.01 to 0.1%). The rearrangement joins TRBV12-3 or TRBV12-4 to TRBJ1-6; no reliable D call. The CDR3 covers 15 residues. V lost 3 bases, J lost 8 bases, and 14 bases lay in between. This CDR3 reads CASSLRRSLHSPLHF. In nucleotides, the CDR3 is TGTGCCAGCAGTTTGCGACGTAGCCTACATTCACCCCTCCACTTT.

Of note for this clone: A much larger clonotype is one base distant, so this may be a read error. This sequence joins TRBV6-1 and TRBJ2-2; D may be TRBD2 (6 bases). The V and J ends lost 6 bases and 8 bases respectively, with 13 bases between them. Germline CDR1 is MNHNS and CDR2 is SASEGT. This CDR3 contains 13 residues. The CDR3 loop reads CASRPGVTGELFF. The CDR3 region has the DNA TGTGCCAGCAGACCGGGAGTCACTGGGGAGCTGTTTTTT.